These T cell receptor beta chains were read from a single sample in a study of blood T cells in healthy people across ages. In TCRdb, the 5' RACE reads were re-called with MiXCR into one record per CDR3 protein. Of some 900,000 distinct CDR3 sequences in the sample, about 48% were seen once. The material sequenced was blood. The origin of the receptors is a man aged 25-45 years in good health. Each CDR3 is given with its conserved first and last residue. The order of the fields is CDR3 protein, CDR3 DNA, D gene, clone size, V gene, J gene. A D gene is named only where the DNA matches it firmly. Expanded clones get a size class; other rows say once, few or many, or leave the size out.

cdr3_aa: CASSLVGIDYGYTF; cdr3_nt: TGTGCCAGCAGTTTAGTGGGTATCGACTATGGCTACACCTTC; d_call: -; clone_size: -; v_call: TRBV12-3/TRBV12-4; j_call: TRBJ1-2
cdr3_aa: CASSLDRASPYEQYF; cdr3_nt: TGTGCCAGCAGCTTGGACAGGGCCTCCCCCTACGAGCAGTACTTC; d_call: TRBD1; clone_size: -; v_call: TRBV7-2; j_call: TRBJ2-7
cdr3_aa: CASGRGLNTGELFF; cdr3_nt: TGTGCCAGCGGCAGGGGGCTTAACACCGGGGAGCTGTTTTTT; d_call: TRBD1; clone_size: -; v_call: TRBV6-2/TRBV6-3; j_call: TRBJ2-2
cdr3_aa: CASSFLGRGKYPHEQYF; cdr3_nt: TGTGCCAGCAGCTTCCTCGGCAGGGGGAAATATCCCCACGAGCAGTACTTC; d_call: TRBD1; clone_size: few; v_call: TRBV7-9; j_call: TRBJ2-7
cdr3_aa: CASSVGGTGGLVTEAFF; cdr3_nt: TGTGCCAGCAGCGTCGGAGGGACAGGGGGCTTGGTGACTGAAGCTTTCTTT; d_call: TRBD1; clone_size: -; v_call: TRBV9; j_call: TRBJ1-1
cdr3_aa: CSVEPVPGQGHTGELFF; cdr3_nt: TGCAGCGTTGAACCAGTCCCGGGACAGGGTCACACCGGGGAGCTGTTTTTT; d_call: TRBD1; clone_size: -; v_call: TRBV29-1; j_call: TRBJ2-2
cdr3_aa: CSARGLAEHTQYF; cdr3_nt: TGCAGTGCCAGAGGACTAGCGGAACATACGCAGTATTTT; d_call: TRBD2; clone_size: -; v_call: TRBV20-1; j_call: TRBJ2-3
cdr3_aa: CTSSNPVGGSSADTQYF; cdr3_nt: TGCACCAGCAGCAATCCGGTCGGGGGGAGCAGCGCAGATACGCAGTATTTT; d_call: TRBD2; clone_size: -; v_call: TRBV5-1; j_call: TRBJ2-3
cdr3_aa: CAQASSTDTQYF; cdr3_nt: TGTGCCCAAGCTAGTAGCACAGATACGCAGTATTTT; d_call: -; clone_size: -; v_call: TRBV7-9; j_call: TRBJ2-3
cdr3_aa: CAIQATYGYTF; cdr3_nt: TGTGCCATCCAGGCTACCTATGGCTACACCTTC; d_call: -; clone_size: few; v_call: TRBV10-3; j_call: TRBJ1-2
cdr3_aa: CASSLARFTDTQYF; cdr3_nt: TGTGCCAGCAGCTTAGCACGCTTCACAGATACGCAGTATTTT; d_call: -; clone_size: few; v_call: TRBV7-2; j_call: TRBJ2-3
cdr3_aa: CASSQVGDAYEQYF; cdr3_nt: TGTGCCAGCAGCCAAGTAGGGGACGCCTACGAGCAGTACTTC; d_call: -; clone_size: -; v_call: TRBV4-2; j_call: TRBJ2-7
cdr3_aa: CASSLTSGGENTQYF; cdr3_nt: TGTGCCAGCAGCTTGACTAGCGGGGGCGAGAATACGCAGTATTTT; d_call: TRBD2; clone_size: -; v_call: TRBV7-9; j_call: TRBJ2-3
cdr3_aa: CAIRGTAYEQYF; cdr3_nt: TGTGCCATCAGGGGCACAGCCTACGAGCAGTACTTC; d_call: -; clone_size: many; v_call: TRBV10-3; j_call: TRBJ2-7
cdr3_aa: CASSHLQGADEQYF; cdr3_nt: TGTGCCAGCAGCCATTTACAGGGGGCGGACGAGCAGTACTTC; d_call: TRBD1; clone_size: -; v_call: TRBV4-2; j_call: TRBJ2-7
cdr3_aa: CASSPRLAGGADTQYF; cdr3_nt: TGTGCCAGCAGCCCGAGACTAGCGGGGGGGGCAGATACGCAGTATTTT; d_call: TRBD2; clone_size: -; v_call: TRBV7-2; j_call: TRBJ2-3
cdr3_aa: CASSPSPWDRGYEQYF; cdr3_nt: TGTGCCAGCAGCCCATCACCCTGGGACAGGGGTTACGAGCAGTACTTC; d_call: TRBD1; clone_size: -; v_call: TRBV7-9; j_call: TRBJ2-7
cdr3_aa: CASSQGQGGRETQYF; cdr3_nt: TGCGCCAGCAGCCAAGGCCAAGGGGGCAGGGAGACCCAGTACTTC; d_call: TRBD1; clone_size: once; v_call: TRBV4-1; j_call: TRBJ2-5
cdr3_aa: CASSEGLGTANGYTF; cdr3_nt: TGTGCCAGCAGTGAAGGCTTAGGGACAGCCAACGGCTACACCTTC; d_call: TRBD1; clone_size: -; v_call: TRBV2; j_call: TRBJ1-2
cdr3_aa: CASSPGLANQETQYF; cdr3_nt: TGTGCCAGCAGTCCCGGACTAGCGAACCAAGAGACCCAGTACTTC; d_call: TRBD2; clone_size: -; v_call: TRBV6-2/TRBV6-3; j_call: TRBJ2-5
cdr3_aa: CASTPSGTGELFF; cdr3_nt: TGTGCCAGCACGCCCTCGGGCACCGGGGAGCTGTTTTTT; d_call: -; clone_size: -; v_call: TRBV7-2; j_call: TRBJ2-2
cdr3_aa: CASRGTVAVGELFF; cdr3_nt: TGTGCCAGTAGGGGGACAGTTGCCGTCGGGGAGCTGTTTTTT; d_call: TRBD1; clone_size: -; v_call: TRBV11-2; j_call: TRBJ2-2
cdr3_aa: CASSFFYGQGGPHTEAFF; cdr3_nt: TGTGCCAGCAGTTTTTTCTACGGGCAGGGAGGGCCCCACACTGAAGCTTTCTTT; d_call: -; clone_size: -; v_call: TRBV12-3/TRBV12-4; j_call: TRBJ1-1
cdr3_aa: CSVSGTGYTGELFF; cdr3_nt: TGCAGTGTCTCCGGGACAGGGTACACCGGGGAGCTGTTTTTT; d_call: TRBD1; clone_size: few; v_call: TRBV20-1; j_call: TRBJ2-2
cdr3_aa: CASSFRKETQYF; cdr3_nt: TGTGCCAGCAGTTTCAGAAAAGAGACCCAGTACTTC; d_call: -; clone_size: -; v_call: TRBV6-5; j_call: TRBJ2-5
cdr3_aa: CASRRVAEANYGYTF; cdr3_nt: TGTGCCAGCCGAAGGGTGGCGGAGGCCAACTATGGCTACACCTTC; d_call: -; clone_size: once; v_call: TRBV2; j_call: TRBJ1-2